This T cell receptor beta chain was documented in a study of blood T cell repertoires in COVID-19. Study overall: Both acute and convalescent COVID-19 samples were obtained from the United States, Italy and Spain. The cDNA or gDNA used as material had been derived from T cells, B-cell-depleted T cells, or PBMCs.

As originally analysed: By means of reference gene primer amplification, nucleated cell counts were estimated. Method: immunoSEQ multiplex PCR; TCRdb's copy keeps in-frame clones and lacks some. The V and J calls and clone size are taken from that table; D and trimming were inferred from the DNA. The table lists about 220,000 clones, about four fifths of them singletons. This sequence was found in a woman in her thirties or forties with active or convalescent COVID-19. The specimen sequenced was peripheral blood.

CDR3 nucleotide sequence: TGTGCCAGCAGCTTAGGACAGGGGGTCGGGGCTTTCTTT. This translates into CASSLGQGVGAFF. The chain uses TRBV7-2 and TRBJ1-1, with 9 positions matching TRBD1. This CDR3 has 13 residues. V lost 1 base, J lost 11 bases, and 5 bases stayed unmatched. In germline, CDR1 is SGHTA, CDR2 FQGNSA.